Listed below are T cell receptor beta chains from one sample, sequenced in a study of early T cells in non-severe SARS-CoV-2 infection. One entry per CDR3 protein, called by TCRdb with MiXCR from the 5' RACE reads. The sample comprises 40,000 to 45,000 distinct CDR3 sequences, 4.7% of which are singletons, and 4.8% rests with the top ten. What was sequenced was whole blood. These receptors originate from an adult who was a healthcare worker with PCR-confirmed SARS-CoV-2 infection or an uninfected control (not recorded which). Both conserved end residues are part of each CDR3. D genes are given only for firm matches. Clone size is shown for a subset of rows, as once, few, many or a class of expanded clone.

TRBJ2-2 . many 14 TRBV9 TGTGCCAGCAGCGTGGGGACGAACACCGGGGAGCTGTTTTTT CASSVGTNTGELFF
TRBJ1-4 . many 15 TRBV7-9 TGTGCCAGCAGCGCCGTGGGCAGGGCTGGAGAAAAACTGTTTTTT CASSAVGRAGEKLFF
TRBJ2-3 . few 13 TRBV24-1 TGTGCCACCAGTCGGGGGATCGCAGATACGCAGTATTTT CATSRGIADTQYF
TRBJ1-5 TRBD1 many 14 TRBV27 TGTGCCAGCAGCCTCACAGGGGGCAATCAGCCCCAGCATTTT CASSLTGGNQPQHF
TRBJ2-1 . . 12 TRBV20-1 TGCAGTGCTACCGTGGGGGGCAATGAGCAGTTCTTC CSATVGGNEQFF
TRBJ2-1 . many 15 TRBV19 TGTGCCAGTAGTGCGGGAACCCTCTCCTACAATGAGCAGTTCTTC CASSAGTLSYNEQFF
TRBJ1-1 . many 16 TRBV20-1 TGCAGTGCGCCCGTAGGGGAGTACAGGGTCAGCGCTGAAGCTTTCTTT CSAPVGEYRVSAEAFF
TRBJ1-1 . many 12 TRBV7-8 TGTGCCAGCAGCATAGGGGGCACTGAAGCTTTCTTT CASSIGGTEAFF
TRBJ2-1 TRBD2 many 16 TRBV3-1 TGTGCCAGCAGCCAAGATAAATCTAGCGGGAGCCCCGAGCAGTTCTTC CASSQDKSSGSPEQFF
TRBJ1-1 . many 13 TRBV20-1 TGCAGTGCTAAGAGTTTGGGGGAAACTGAAGCTTTCTTT CSAKSLGETEAFF
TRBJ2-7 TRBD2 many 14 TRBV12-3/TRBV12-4 TGTGCCAGCAGTTTAGTTAGCGGGAGACACGAGCAGTACTTC CASSLVSGRHEQYF
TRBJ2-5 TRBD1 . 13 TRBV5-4 TGTGCCAGCAGCATGGGACAGGGAAAGACCCAGTACTTC CASSMGQGKTQYF
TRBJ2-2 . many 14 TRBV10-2 TGCGCCAGAAGAAGTCGACAGGAAGAAGGGGAGCTGTTTTTT CARRSRQEEGELFF
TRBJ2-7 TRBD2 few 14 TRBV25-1 TGTGCCAGCAGTGGAATAGCGGGAGAACCCGTGCAGTACTTC CASSGIAGEPVQYF
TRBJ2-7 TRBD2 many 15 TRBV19 TGTGCCAGTACCGGGACTAGCGGGAGGGCCGATGAGCAGTACTTC CASTGTSGRADEQYF
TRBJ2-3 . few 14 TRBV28 TGTGCCAGCAGTACCCCTGGCAGGGTAGATACGCAGTATTTT CASSTPGRVDTQYF
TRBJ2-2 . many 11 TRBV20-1 TGCAGTGCTAGACAATACGGGGAGCTGTTTTTT CSARQYGELFF
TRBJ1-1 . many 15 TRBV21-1 TGTGCCAGCAGCAAAGAAGGCAGAGAGAACACTGAAGCTTTCTTT CASSKEGRENTEAFF
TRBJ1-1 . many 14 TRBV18 TGTGCCAGCTCACAAGGACAGACGAACACTGAAGCTTTCTTT CASSQGQTNTEAFF
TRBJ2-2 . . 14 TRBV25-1 TGTGCCAGCAGTTCGGCGGGCGGCCTACGGGAGCTGTTTTTT CASSSAGGLRELFF
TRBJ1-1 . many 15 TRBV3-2 TGTGCCAGCAGCCATAGGACAGACTTGAACACTGAAGCTTTCTTT CASSHRTDLNTEAFF
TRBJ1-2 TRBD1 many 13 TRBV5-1 TGCGCCAGCAGCATCCAGGGGGCGTTTGGCTACACCTTC CASSIQGAFGYTF
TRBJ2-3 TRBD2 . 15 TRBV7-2 TGTGCCAGCAGCCCAGGACTAGCTGGACCAGATACGCAGTATTTT CASSPGLAGPDTQYF
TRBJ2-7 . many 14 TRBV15 TGTGCCACCAGCAGAGGGGACGGCTCCTACGAGCAGTACTTC CATSRGDGSYEQYF
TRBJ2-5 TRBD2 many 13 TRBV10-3 TGTGCCATCAGACTAGCGCTCCAAGAGACCCAGTACTTC CAIRLALQETQYF
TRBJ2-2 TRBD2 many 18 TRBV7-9 TGTGCCAGCAGCTGGGTCCTAGCGGGAGATATAAACACCGGGGAGCTGTTTTTT CASSWVLAGDINTGELFF
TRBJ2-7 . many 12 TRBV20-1 TGCAGTGCTAGAGCCAGCTCCTACGAGCAGTACTTC CSARASSYEQYF
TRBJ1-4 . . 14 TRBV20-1 TGCAGTGCTCCGACAGAAATGAGCTCTGAAAAACTGTTTTTT CSAPTEMSSEKLFF
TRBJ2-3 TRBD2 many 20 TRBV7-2 TGTGCCAGCAGCTTAACCCCCCCTTCCGCTAGCGGGGGGGCCATGGATACGCAGTATTTT CASSLTPPSASGGAMDTQYF
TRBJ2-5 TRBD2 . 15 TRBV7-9 TGTGCCAGCAGCTTACTACGGGGGGGCCAAGAGACCCAGTACTTC CASSLLRGGQETQYF
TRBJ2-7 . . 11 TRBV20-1 TGCAGTGCTAGACAGACTCTGGAGCAGTACTTC CSARQTLEQYF
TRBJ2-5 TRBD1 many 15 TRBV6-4 TGTGCCAGCAGTGACCCGGGACAGACCCAAGAGACCCAGTACTTC CASSDPGQTQETQYF
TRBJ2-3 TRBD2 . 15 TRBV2 TGTGCCAGCAGTGAAGCCAGCGGGGGGGTTTATACGCAGTATTTT CASSEASGGVYTQYF
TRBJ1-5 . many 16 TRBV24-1 TGTGCCACCAGTGATGGCGGAAACCTCCGGGGTCAGCCCCAGCATTTT CATSDGGNLRGQPQHF
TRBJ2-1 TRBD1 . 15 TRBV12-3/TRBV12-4 TGTGCCAGCAGTTCGGTTAGGACAGGGGGTCTTGAGCAGTTCTTC CASSSVRTGGLEQFF
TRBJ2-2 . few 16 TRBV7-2 TGTGCCAGCAGCTTAGCGGGGGCTGGGCTCACCGGGGAGCTGTTTTTT CASSLAGAGLTGELFF
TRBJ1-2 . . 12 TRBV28 TGTGCCAGCAGACCCGTGGGGGTCGGCTACACCTTC CASRPVGVGYTF
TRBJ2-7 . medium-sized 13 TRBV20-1 TGCAGTGCTATCTCACTGAACACCTACGAGCAGTACTTC CSAISLNTYEQYF
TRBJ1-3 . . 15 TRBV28 TGTGCCAGCAGTTCACGGGCGCCTCCTGGAAACACCATATATTTT CASSSRAPPGNTIYF
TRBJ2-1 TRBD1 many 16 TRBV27 TGTGCCAGCAGTTTATCACAGGGGGCCATCTACAATGAGCAGTTCTTC CASSLSQGAIYNEQFF
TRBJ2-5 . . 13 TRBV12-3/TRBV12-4 TGTGCCAGCAGTTTAACAGTCCGCGAGACCCAGTACTTC CASSLTVRETQYF
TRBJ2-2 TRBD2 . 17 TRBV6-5 TGTGCCAGCATTCTACTAGCGGGGGACGCGAACACCGGGGAGCTGTTTTTT CASILLAGDANTGELFF
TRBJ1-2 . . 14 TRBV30 TGTGCCTGGAGATTGGGAACAGGCCTGTATGGCTACACCTTC CAWRLGTGLYGYTF
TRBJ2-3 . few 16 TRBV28 TGTGCCAGCAGTTCCTCAGGGGCCCCAAGCACAGATACGCAGTATTTT CASSSSGAPSTDTQYF
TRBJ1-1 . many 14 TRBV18 TGTGCCAGCTCACCTTATTCAGGGGACACTGAAGCTTTCTTT CASSPYSGDTEAFF
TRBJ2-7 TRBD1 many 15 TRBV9 TGTGCCAGCAGCCTGGGACAGGGGGCCTCCTACGAGCAGTACTTC CASSLGQGASYEQYF
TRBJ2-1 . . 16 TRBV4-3 TGCGCCAGCAGCCCAATTCTAGGACAGCCTTACAATGAGCAGTTCTTC CASSPILGQPYNEQFF
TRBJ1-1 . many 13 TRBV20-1 TGCAGTGCTAGTCGTCCAATGAACACTGAAGCTTTCTTT CSASRPMNTEAFF
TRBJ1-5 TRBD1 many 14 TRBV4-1 TGCGCCAGCAGCTTAGGGACAGGGGGCCAGCCCCAGCATTTT CASSLGTGGQPQHF
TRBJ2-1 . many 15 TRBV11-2 TGTGCCAGCAGCTTAGCGGGGGCCTCCTACAATGAGCAGTTCTTC CASSLAGASYNEQFF
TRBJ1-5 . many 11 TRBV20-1 TGCAGTGCTGGTGAAAATCAGCCCCAGCATTTT CSAGENQPQHF
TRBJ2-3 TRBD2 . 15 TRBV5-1 TGCGCCAGCAGCTTGGAGGGAGGGCCCTTAGATACGCAGTATTTT CASSLEGGPLDTQYF